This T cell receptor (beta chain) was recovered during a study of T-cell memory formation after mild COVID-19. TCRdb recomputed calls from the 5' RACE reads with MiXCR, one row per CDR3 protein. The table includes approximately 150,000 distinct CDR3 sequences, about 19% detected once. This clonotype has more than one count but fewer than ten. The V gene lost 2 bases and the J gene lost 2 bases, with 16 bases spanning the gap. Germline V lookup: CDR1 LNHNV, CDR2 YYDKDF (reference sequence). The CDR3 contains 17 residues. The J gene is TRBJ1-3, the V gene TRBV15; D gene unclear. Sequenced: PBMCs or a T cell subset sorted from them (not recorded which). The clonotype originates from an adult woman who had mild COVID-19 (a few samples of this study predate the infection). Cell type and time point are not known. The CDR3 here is CATSRYLKGLAGNTIYF. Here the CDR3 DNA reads TGTGCCACCAGCAGATACCTGAAGGGTCTAGCTGGAAACACCATATATTTT.